This T cell receptor (beta chain) comes out of a study of T cell responses to AZD1222 COVID-19 vaccine. Profiling relied on immunoSEQ multiplex PCR, and the TCRdb table lists in-frame clones only, not all of them. This table holds under 80,000 clones, 81% found once. The CDR3 loop spans 15 amino acids. Trimming at V came to 6 bases and at J to 2 bases, leaving 8 bases not matched to a gene. CDR1 is MNHEY and CDR2 is SMNVEV in the germline V gene (reference sequence). Pooling of second doses given at about 4 or about 12 weeks was done. Study conclusions and caveats: Close to half of all spike-specific TCRs reportedly target regions of the variants that are unmutated.

On this clone itself: The antigen is unknown.

The TCR comes from an adult who received the AZD1222 COVID-19 vaccine. The specimen comprised peripheral blood, sampled 28 days after the second AZD1222 dose. This chain connects TRBV27 to TRBJ1-2; 8 nucleotides line up with TRBD1. The CDR3 sequence: CASSHLGQGNYGYTF. The CDR3 nucleotides are TGTGCCAGCAGCCACCTCGGACAGGGCAACTATGGCTACACCTTC.